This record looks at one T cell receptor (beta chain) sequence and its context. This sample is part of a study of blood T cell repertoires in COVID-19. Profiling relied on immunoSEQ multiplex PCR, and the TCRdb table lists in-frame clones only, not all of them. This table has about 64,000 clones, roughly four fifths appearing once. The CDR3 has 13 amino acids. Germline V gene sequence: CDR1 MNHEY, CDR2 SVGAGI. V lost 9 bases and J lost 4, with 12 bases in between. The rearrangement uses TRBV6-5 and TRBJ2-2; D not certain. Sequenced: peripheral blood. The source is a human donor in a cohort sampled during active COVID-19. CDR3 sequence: CASSYSFTGELFF. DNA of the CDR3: TGTGCCAGTTCGTACAGTTTCACCGGGGAGCTGTTTTTT.